The source of this T cell receptor beta chain is a study of shared clonotypes between healthy human individuals. Only in-frame clones appear in the TCRdb table, and some are missing; sequencing was by immunoSEQ multiplex PCR. The sample records about 1,500,000 clones, around 95% being singletons. Trimming left V 3 bases short and J 2 bases short, with 8 bases between. The CDR3 sequence is 13 residues long. Looked up from germline, CDR1 is SGHKS and CDR2 is YYEKEE (reference sequence). The TCR sequence derives from a man under 40 in good health. The source material was naive CD4+ T cells sorted from blood. Subset noted: CD45RA+ positively selected. V gene TRBV5-5 combines with J gene TRBJ2-5; no clear D. The CDR3 sequence: CASSYDWQETQYF. As DNA, the CDR3 is TGTGCCAGCAGCTACGACTGGCAAGAGACCCAGTACTTC.